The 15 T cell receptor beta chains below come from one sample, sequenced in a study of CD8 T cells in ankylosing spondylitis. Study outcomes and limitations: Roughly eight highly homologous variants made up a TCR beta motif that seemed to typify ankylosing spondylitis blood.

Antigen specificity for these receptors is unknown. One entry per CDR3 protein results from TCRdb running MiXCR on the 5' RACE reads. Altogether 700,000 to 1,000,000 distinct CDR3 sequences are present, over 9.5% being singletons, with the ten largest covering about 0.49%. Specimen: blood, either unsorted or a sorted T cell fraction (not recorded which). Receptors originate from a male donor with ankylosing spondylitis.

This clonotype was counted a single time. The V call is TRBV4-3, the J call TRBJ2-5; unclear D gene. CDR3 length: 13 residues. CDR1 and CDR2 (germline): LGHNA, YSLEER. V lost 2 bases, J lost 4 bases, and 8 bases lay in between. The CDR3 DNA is TGCGCCAGCAGCCAACGTTTTGCAGAGACCCAGTACTTC. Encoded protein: CASSQRFAETQYF.

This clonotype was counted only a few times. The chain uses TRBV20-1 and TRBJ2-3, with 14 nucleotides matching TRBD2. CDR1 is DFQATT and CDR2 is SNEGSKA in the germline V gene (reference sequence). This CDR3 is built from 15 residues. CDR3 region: CSTRTSGRLVDTQYF. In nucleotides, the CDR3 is TGCAGCACAAGGACTAGCGGGAGGCTGGTGGATACGCAGTATTTT.

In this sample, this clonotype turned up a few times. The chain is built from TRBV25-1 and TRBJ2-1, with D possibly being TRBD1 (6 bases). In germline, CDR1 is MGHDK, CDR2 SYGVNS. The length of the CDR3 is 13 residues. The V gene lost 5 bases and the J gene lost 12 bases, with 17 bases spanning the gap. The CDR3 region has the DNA TGTGCCAGCAGTACCGGGACAACGACCGGGCAGTTCTTC. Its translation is CASSTGTTTGQFF. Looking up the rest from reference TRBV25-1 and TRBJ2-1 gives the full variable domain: EADIYQTPRYLVIGTGKKITLECSQTMGHDKMYWYQQDPGMELHLIHYSYGVNSTEKGDLSSESTVSRIRTEHFPLTLESARPSHTSQYLCASSTGTTTGQFFGPGTRLTVL.

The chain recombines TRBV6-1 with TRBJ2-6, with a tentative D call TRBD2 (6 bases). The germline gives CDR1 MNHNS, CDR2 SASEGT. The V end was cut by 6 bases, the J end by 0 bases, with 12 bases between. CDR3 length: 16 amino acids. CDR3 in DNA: TGTGCCAGCAGCCGAATGGGACTCTCTGGGGCCAACGTCCTGACTTTC. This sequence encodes CASSRMGLSGANVLTF.

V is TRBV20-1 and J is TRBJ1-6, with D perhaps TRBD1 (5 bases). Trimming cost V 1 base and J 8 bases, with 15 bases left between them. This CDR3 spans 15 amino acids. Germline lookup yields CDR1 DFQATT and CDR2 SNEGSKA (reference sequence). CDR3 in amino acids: CSARVAGRLDSPLHF. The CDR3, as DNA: TGCAGTGCTAGAGTTGCGGGGCGTTTGGATTCACCCCTCCACTTT.

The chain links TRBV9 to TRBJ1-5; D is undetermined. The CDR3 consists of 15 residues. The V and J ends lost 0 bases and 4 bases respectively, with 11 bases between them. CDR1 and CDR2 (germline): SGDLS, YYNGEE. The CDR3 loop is CASSVEGRPNQPQHF. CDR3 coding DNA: TGTGCCAGCAGCGTAGAGGGCAGGCCTAATCAGCCCCAGCATTTT.

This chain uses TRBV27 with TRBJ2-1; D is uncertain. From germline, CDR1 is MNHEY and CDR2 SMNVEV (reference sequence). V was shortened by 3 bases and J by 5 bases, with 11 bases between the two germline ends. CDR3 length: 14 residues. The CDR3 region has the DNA TGTGCCAGCAGTTTCCGACGAAGAGACAATGAGCAGTTCTTC. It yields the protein CASSFRRRDNEQFF.

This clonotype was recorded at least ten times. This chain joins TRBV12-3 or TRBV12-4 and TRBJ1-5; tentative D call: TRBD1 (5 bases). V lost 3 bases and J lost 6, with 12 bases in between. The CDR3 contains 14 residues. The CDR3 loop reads CASSLQGAGQPQHF. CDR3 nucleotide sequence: TGTGCCAGCAGTTTGCAGGGAGCGGGTCAGCCCCAGCATTTT.

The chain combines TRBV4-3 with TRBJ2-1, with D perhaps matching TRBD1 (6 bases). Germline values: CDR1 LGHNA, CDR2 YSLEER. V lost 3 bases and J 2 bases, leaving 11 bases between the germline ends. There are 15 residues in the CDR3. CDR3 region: CASSQGANTYNEQFF. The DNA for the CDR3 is TGCGCCAGCAGCCAGGGGGCGAATACCTACAATGAGCAGTTCTTC.

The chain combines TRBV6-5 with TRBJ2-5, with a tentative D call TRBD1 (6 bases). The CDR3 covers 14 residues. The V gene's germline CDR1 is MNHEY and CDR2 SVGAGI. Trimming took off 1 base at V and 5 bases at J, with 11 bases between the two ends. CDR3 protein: CASSYYDRRETQYF. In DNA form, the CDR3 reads TGTGCCAGCAGTTACTATGACAGGAGGGAGACCCAGTACTTC.

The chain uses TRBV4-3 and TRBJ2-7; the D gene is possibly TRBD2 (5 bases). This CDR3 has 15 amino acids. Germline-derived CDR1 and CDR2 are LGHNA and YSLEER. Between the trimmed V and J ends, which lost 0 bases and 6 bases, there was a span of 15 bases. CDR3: CASSQDLGSTSEQYF. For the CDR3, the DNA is TGCGCCAGCAGCCAAGATCTGGGGAGTACCTCCGAGCAGTACTTC.

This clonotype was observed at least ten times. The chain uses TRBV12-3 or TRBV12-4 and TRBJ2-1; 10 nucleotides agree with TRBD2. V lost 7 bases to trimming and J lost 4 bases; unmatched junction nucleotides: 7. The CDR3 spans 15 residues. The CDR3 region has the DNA TGTGCCAGCATCTCTCGGACTAGCGGTTACAATGAGCAGTTCTTC. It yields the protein CASISRTSGYNEQFF.

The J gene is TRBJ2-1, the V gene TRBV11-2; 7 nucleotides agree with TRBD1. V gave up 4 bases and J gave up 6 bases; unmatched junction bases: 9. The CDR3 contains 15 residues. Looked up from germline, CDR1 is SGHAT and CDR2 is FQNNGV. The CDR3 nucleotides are TGTGCCAGCAGCTGGAGACAGGGTACGGGCAATGAGCAGTTCTTC. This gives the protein CASSWRQGTGNEQFF.

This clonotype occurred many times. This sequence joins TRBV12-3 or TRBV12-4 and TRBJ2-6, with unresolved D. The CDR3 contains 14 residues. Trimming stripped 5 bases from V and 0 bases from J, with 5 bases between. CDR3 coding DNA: TGTGCCAGCAGTCCGGGCTCTGGGGCCAACGTCCTGACTTTC. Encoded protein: CASSPGSGANVLTF.

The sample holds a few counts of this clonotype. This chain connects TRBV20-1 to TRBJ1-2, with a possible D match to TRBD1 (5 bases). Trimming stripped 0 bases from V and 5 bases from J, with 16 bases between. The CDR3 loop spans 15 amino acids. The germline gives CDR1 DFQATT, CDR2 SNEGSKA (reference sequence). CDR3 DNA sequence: TGCAGTGCTAGAGATCCCCGCGGGACGGGTTATGGCTACACCTTC. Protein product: CSARDPRGTGYGYTF.